Given below is one T cell receptor (beta chain) in context. Its antigen is still unknown. Donors counted as nominally healthy when sampled, yet unrecorded immune exposures were likely. The data are from a study of cytomegalovirus exposure and HLA in healthy donors. Findings and caveats of the study: In a later analysis, donors in an Asian-associated ancestry cluster reportedly had fewer N-insertions in productive TCRs than the cohort mean. Among the most significant clusters, several appeared linked to common viral pathogens in a later analysis. Certain sequence variants were highly shared and formed a cluster, and this cluster was likely a sequencing artifact.

The CDR3 totals 12 residues. Germline loops: CDR1 LNHDA, CDR2 SQIVND (reference sequence). The V end lost 1 base, the J end lost 10 bases, and 10 bases lay between the germline ends. Researchers ran the PCR with 60 Vbeta and 13 Jbeta primers. Data came from immunoSEQ multiplex PCR; TCRdb stores just in-frame clones and leaves some out. Its table records roughly 100,000 clones. The sample taken for sequencing was PBMCs. The V call is TRBV19, the J call TRBJ1-1, with D tentatively TRBD1 (5 bases). The TCR sequence derives from a man aged 35 to 55 in good health and CMV-seronegative. The CDR3 protein is CASSIAGRGAFF. CDR3 DNA sequence: TGTGCCAGTAGTATAGCGGGGAGGGGAGCTTTCTTT.